The clone carrying this TCR beta chain has at least ten counts. The antigen is undetermined. Orbital computed tomography, thyroid ultrasound, serum thyroxine and TRAb, and clinical symptoms together informed the diagnoses. The V and J ends lost 5 bases and 1 base, in that order; junction bases with no gene match: 6. Germline CDR1 is SEHNR and CDR2 is FQNEAQ (reference sequence). This CDR3 spans 16 amino acids. This sample was included in a study of T cells in Graves' hyperthyroidism and ophthalmopathy. Study background: Any treatment followed the collection of peripheral blood at initial diagnosis. Study-level points and caveats: Ophthalmopathy, as predicted by the model, came a median roughly 6.5 months after the prediction.

Amplified TCR beta CDR3 regions came from RNA transcripts. First-round RT-PCR targeting the TCR CDR3 was performed with the HTBI primer set. MiXCR, run by TCRdb on the multiplex PCR reads, gives a single entry per CDR3 protein. The sample includes approximately 400,000 distinct CDR3 sequences, roughly 14% of them seen just once. Input material: blood. This rearrangement joins TRBV7-9 to TRBJ2-3; 10 bases agree with TRBD1. The clonotype was recovered from a young woman with Graves' hyperthyroidism. The CDR3 is CASSPGQGSGTDTQYF. CDR3 bases: TGTGCCAGCAGCCCGGGACAGGGGTCGGGCACAGATACGCAGTATTTT.